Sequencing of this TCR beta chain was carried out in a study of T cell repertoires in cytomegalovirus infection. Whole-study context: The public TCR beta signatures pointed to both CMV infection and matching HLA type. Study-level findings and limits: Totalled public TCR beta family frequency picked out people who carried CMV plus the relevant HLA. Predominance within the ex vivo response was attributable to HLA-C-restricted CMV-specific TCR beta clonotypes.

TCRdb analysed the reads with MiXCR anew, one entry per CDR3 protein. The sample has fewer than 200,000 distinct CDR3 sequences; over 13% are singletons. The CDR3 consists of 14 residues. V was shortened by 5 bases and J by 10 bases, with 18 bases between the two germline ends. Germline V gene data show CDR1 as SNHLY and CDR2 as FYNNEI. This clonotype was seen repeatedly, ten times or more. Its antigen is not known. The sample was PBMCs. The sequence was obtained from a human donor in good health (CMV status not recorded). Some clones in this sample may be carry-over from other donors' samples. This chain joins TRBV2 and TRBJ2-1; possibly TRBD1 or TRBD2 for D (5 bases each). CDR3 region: CASSRQRDPGEQFF. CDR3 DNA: TGTGCCAGCAGTCGTCAACGGGACCCCGGGGAGCAGTTCTTC.